Below are 10 T cell receptor beta chains sequenced from a single sample in a study of early T cells in non-severe SARS-CoV-2 infection. Each CDR3 protein gets one entry after TCRdb re-called the 5' RACE reads with MiXCR. The sample includes tens of thousands of distinct CDR3 sequences, less than 9.5% of them seen just once. Sequencing used whole blood. These receptor sequences come from an adult who was a healthcare worker with PCR-confirmed SARS-CoV-2 infection or an uninfected control (not recorded which).

This clonotype was found a few times. The chain joins TRBV5-1 to TRBJ2-7; TRBD1 or TRBD2 may be the D gene (5 bases each). Germline V gene lookup returns CDR1 SGHRS and CDR2 YFSETQ. Trimming cost V 7 bases and J 2 bases, with 16 bases left between them. The CDR3 runs 14 residues. The CDR3 sequence is CASGHLGTTYEQYF. The CDR3 DNA reads TGCGCCAGCGGACACCTGGGGACCACCTACGAGCAGTACTTC.

This clonotype was seen a few times. The chain couples TRBV7-9 to TRBJ2-4; a weak D match, TRBD1 (6 bases). V was shortened by 2 bases and J by 4 bases, with 12 bases between the two germline ends. Germline values: CDR1 SEHNR, CDR2 FQNEAQ (reference sequence). The length of the CDR3 is 15 residues. This CDR3 is CASSLSAGEKNIQYF. The CDR3 nucleotides are TGTGCCAGCAGCTTATCGGCAGGGGAGAAAAACATTCAGTACTTC.

In its sample, this clonotype was seen a few times. The V call is TRBV7-6, the J call TRBJ2-3, with D uncertain. Germline V gives CDR1 SGHVS, CDR2 FNYEAQ. This CDR3 contains 13 residues. V was clipped by 1 base and J by 2 bases, with 4 bases between them. The CDR3 DNA sequence: TGTGCCAGCAGCTTAGTTACCACAGATACGCAGTATTTT. It codes for CASSLVTTDTQYF. Looking up the rest from reference TRBV7-6 and TRBJ2-3 gives the full variable domain: GAGVSQSPRYKVTKRGQDVALRCDPISGHVSLYWYRQALGQGPEFLTYFNYEAQQDKSGLPNDRFSAERPEGSISTLTIQRTEQRDSAMYRCASSLVTTDTQYFGPGTRLTVL.

The CDR3 loop reads CASSLIGAGTASRVNSNQPQHF. CDR3 DNA sequence: TGTGCCAGTAGTTTGATAGGAGCTGGGACAGCCAGTCGCGTAAATAGCAATCAGCCCCAGCATTTT. The chain combines TRBV19 with TRBJ1-5, with 7 bases fitting TRBD1. The CDR3 covers 22 residues. Trimming at V came to 5 bases and at J to 0 bases, leaving 25 bases not matched to a gene. Germline V lookup: CDR1 LNHDA, CDR2 SQIVND (reference sequence).

This clonotype was counted ten times or more. The rearrangement joins TRBV20-1 to TRBJ2-5; a weak D match, TRBD2 (5 bases). The V end was cut by 0 bases, the J end by 2 bases, with 10 bases between. The germline gives CDR1 DFQATT, CDR2 SNEGSKA (reference sequence). CDR3 length: 14 amino acids. The CDR3: CSARDVGEQETQYF. The CDR3 DNA is TGCAGTGCTAGAGATGTCGGGGAACAAGAGACCCAGTACTTC.

This clonotype was picked up many times. The V gene is TRBV20-1, the J gene TRBJ1-1, with D possibly TRBD1 on 6 matching bases. The germline CDR1 and CDR2 sequences are DFQATT and SNEGSKA (reference sequence). The CDR3 length is 17 residues. V was cut by 0 bases and J by 10 bases, with 27 bases left in between. The CDR3 region is CSARDITGKGLPLSAFF. CDR3 nucleotide sequence: TGCAGTGCTAGAGACATAACAGGGAAGGGTCTACCTCTGTCAGCTTTCTTT.

This clonotype has at least ten counts. The chain couples TRBV4-1 to TRBJ2-2, with TRBD1 matching 9 bases. CDR1 MGHRA and CDR2 YSYEKL come from the germline V gene. The V and J ends lost 4 bases and 8 bases, in that order; junction bases with no gene match: 8. The CDR3 extends over 15 amino acids. CDR3 residues: CASSPSQGAVGELFF. CDR3 DNA sequence: TGCGCCAGCAGCCCTTCACAGGGGGCTGTGGGGGAGCTGTTTTTT.

This clonotype was counted many times. The J gene is TRBJ1-5, the V gene TRBV12-3 or TRBV12-4, with 8 positions matching TRBD1. This CDR3 has 13 amino acids. The V gene end was trimmed by 6 bases and the J gene end by 6 bases; junction bases not matched to a gene: 4. CDR3 nucleotide sequence: TGTGCCAGCAGGCAGGGGGCGAGTCAGCCCCAGCATTTT. Amino acid sequence: CASRQGASQPQHF.

This clonotype was detected only a few times. The chain recombines TRBV7-2 with TRBJ2-1; possibly TRBD1 for D (5 bases). Germline CDR1 and CDR2: SGHTA and FQGNSA. V gave up 5 bases and J gave up 9 bases, with 17 bases separating them. The CDR3 totals 14 residues. The CDR3 DNA reads as TGTGCCAGCAGCCATTTAGGGGAATTGGGTGAGCAGTTCTTC. Translation gives CASSHLGELGEQFF. The whole variable domain, filled in from reference TRBV7-2 and TRBJ2-1, reads GAGVSQSPSNKVTEKGKDVELRCDPISGHTALYWYRQSLGQGLEFLIYFQGNSAPDKSGLPSDRFSAERTGGSVSTLTIQRTQQEDSAVYLCASSHLGELGEQFFGPGTRLTVL.

This clonotype was observed many times. J is TRBJ2-7 and V is TRBV5-1; tentative D call: TRBD2 (6 bases). Trimming shortened V by 7 bases and J by 5 bases, and 25 bases separated the two germline ends. Germline V gives CDR1 SGHRS, CDR2 YFSETQ. The CDR3 runs to 16 residues. The DNA of the CDR3 is TGCGCCAGCCGGCGGGTAGTGGAGGGCCCCGATCACGAGCAGTACTTC. Its translation: CASRRVVEGPDHEQYF.